One sample yielded the 7 T cell receptor beta chains listed below, sequenced in a study of spatial heterogeneity in lung cancer. Time point denoted: blood at routine non-recurrence follow-up after resection. TCRdb itself ran the 5' RACE reads through MiXCR, one entry per CDR3 protein. The sample records about 33,000 distinct CDR3 sequences, more than 9% being singletons. Sequencing used PBMCs, obtained at follow-up. The origin of the receptors is a female donor with early-stage non-small cell lung cancer.

This clonotype has only a few counts. The rearrangement joins TRBV2 to TRBJ2-1, with 7 bases identical to TRBD1. CDR1 is SNHLY and CDR2 is FYNNEI in the germline V gene. V shed 6 bases and J 3 bases; nucleotides not matched to a gene: 2. This CDR3 spans 13 amino acids. CDR3 DNA sequence: TGTGCCAGCAGGACAGGGAACTACAATGAGCAGTTCTTC. Protein: CASRTGNYNEQFF.

This clonotype was found many times. This chain links TRBV13 with TRBJ2-5; D remains unclear. Looked up from germline, CDR1 is PRHDT and CDR2 is FYEKMQ (reference sequence). This CDR3 comprises 15 residues. The V end lost 2 bases, the J end lost 1 base, and 11 bases lay between the germline ends. DNA for the CDR3: TGTGCCAGCAGCTTAAGGGAAAAGGGCCAAGAGACCCAGTACTTC. Protein product: CASSLREKGQETQYF.

Many counts were recorded for this clonotype. CDR3 bases: TGCGCCAGCAGCGGGGGACTAGCGGGGGGACCCCAAGAGACCCAGTACTTC. This encodes CASSGGLAGGPQETQYF. The chain is built from TRBV5-1 and TRBJ2-5; 15 bases line up with TRBD2. The V gene's germline CDR1 is SGHRS and CDR2 YFSETQ. This CDR3 contains 17 residues. V lost 4 bases, J lost 1 base, and 5 bases stayed unmatched.

This clonotype showed up many times. The rearrangement joins TRBV6-5 to TRBJ1-1; the D gene is possibly TRBD1 (6 bases). Germline V lookup: CDR1 MNHEY, CDR2 SVGAGI. CDR3 length: 14 amino acids. With 2 bases removed from V and 3 bases from J, the gap between germline ends came to 10 bases. CDR3 residues: CASSYGGGHTEAFF. Here the CDR3 DNA reads TGTGCCAGCAGTTACGGGGGGGGCCACACTGAAGCTTTCTTT.

This clonotype occurred many times. J is TRBJ2-3 and V is TRBV7-2, with a weak D call TRBD2 (5 bases). CDR1 and CDR2 (germline): SGHTA, FQGNSA. V was pared by 5 bases and J by 5 bases, with 14 bases between. The CDR3 has 14 residues. The CDR3 region is CASSMDWVRDTQYF. The CDR3 DNA is TGTGCCAGCAGCATGGACTGGGTCAGAGATACGCAGTATTTT.

This chain uses TRBV5-6 with TRBJ2-7; D ambiguous. Trimming pared 0 bases from V and 1 base from J, leaving 5 bases between. CDR1 and CDR2 from the germline V gene are SGHDT and YYEEEE. This CDR3 is 13 amino acids long. CDR3: CASSLGRSYEQYF. CDR3 DNA: TGTGCCAGCAGCTTGGGTCGATCCTACGAGCAGTACTTC.

The chain couples TRBV12-3 or TRBV12-4 to TRBJ2-5; 8 positions agree with TRBD1. V lost 5 bases, J lost 2 bases, and 10 bases stayed unmatched. The CDR3 is 16 amino acids. The DNA for the CDR3 is TGTGCCAGCAGTCCCTCCTCGGGACAGGAGCAAGAGACCCAGTACTTC. Translation gives CASSPSSGQEQETQYF.